Included here is one TCR beta chain sequence, with context. The entry originates in a study of human T cells and chemical hapten exposure. Time point noted: patch test 1, 2 weeks after DPC sensitization. Treatment of the sample: therapeutic diphenylcyclopropenone sensitization with weekly scalp DPC. V was clipped by 6 bases and J by 3 bases, with 11 bases between them. The CDR3 contains 14 residues. Germline V gene data show CDR1 as MNHEY and CDR2 as SVGEGT. TCRdb re-derived calls from the RACE reads in MiXCR, one entry per CDR3 protein. The repertoire holds 150,000 or so distinct CDR3 sequences, with roughly 15% as singletons.

Sequences were derived from whole blood, sampled in connection with sensitization to the hapten diphenylcyclopropenone (DPC). V gene TRBV6-2 or TRBV6-3 combines with J gene TRBJ2-2; D unclear. This TCR was sampled from a woman in her thirties with alopecia areata. Some clones in this sample may be carry-over from other donors' samples. The CDR3 sequence is CASSHGRYTGELFF. The CDR3 region has the DNA TGTGCCAGCAGCCACGGACGTTACACCGGGGAGCTGTTTTTT.